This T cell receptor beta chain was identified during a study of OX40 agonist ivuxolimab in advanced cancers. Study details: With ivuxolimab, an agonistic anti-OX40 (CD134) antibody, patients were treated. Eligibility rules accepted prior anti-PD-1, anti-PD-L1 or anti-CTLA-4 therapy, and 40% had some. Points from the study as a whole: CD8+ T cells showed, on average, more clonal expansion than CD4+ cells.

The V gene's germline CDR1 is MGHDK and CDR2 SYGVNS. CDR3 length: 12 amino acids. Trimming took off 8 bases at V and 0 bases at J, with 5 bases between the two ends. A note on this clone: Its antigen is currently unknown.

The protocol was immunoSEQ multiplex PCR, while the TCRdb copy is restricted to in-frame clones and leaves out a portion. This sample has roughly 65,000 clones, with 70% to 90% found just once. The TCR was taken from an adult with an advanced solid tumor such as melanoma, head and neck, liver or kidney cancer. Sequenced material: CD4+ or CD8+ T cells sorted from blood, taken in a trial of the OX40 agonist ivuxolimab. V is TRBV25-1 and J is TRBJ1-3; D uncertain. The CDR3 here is CASGYSGNTIYF. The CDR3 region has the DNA TGTGCCAGCGGGTACTCTGGAAACACCATATATTTT.